Each of the 15 T cell receptor beta chains below was sequenced from the same sample in a study of blood T cell repertoires in COVID-19. Method: immunoSEQ multiplex PCR; TCRdb's copy keeps in-frame clones and lacks some. This table holds about 250,000 clones, 85% to 90% found once. The sample taken for sequencing was PBMCs or T cells enriched from blood (not recorded which). The receptors come from a man aged 40-49 years who had recovered from COVID-19.

V and J are TRBV5-1 and TRBJ2-1; D perhaps matches TRBD1 (5 bases). This CDR3 spans 15 amino acids. Trimming removed 4 bases at V and 3 bases at J, with 14 bases between. Germline CDR1 is SGHRS and CDR2 is YFSETQ. The CDR3 sequence is CASSPRQGRYNEQFF. In nucleotides, the CDR3 is TGCGCCAGCAGCCCCCGGCAGGGCCGCTACAATGAGCAGTTCTTC.

This clone was seen just once. V usage is TRBV5-1 and J usage is TRBJ2-7; possibly TRBD1 for D (6 bases). Germline V CDR1 and CDR2: SGHRS, YFSETQ. V was shortened by 8 bases and J by 0 bases, with 12 bases between the two germline ends. There are 13 residues in the CDR3. The CDR3 sequence: CASRTTGSYEQYF. CDR3 DNA: TGCGCCAGTCGGACGACAGGCTCCTACGAGCAGTACTTC.

This clone was observed once. The V and J genes are TRBV29-1 and TRBJ1-2, with a possible D match to TRBD1 (6 bases). The CDR3 loop spans 14 amino acids. Trimming stripped 4 bases from V and 1 base from J, with 13 bases between. In germline, CDR1 is SQVTM, CDR2 ANQGSEA. DNA of the CDR3: TGCAGCGTTGTAGTAGACAGGCATAACTATGGCTACACCTTC. Residues: CSVVVDRHNYGYTF.

V usage is TRBV7-2 and J usage is TRBJ1-6; no clear D gene. Germline CDR1 SGHTA, CDR2 FQGNSA. The CDR3 contains 13 residues. The V end lost 7 bases, the J end lost 5 bases, and 9 bases lay between the germline ends. The DNA for the CDR3 is TGTGCCAGCACCCTCGAGAATAATTCACCCCTCCACTTT. Protein product: CASTLENNSPLHF.

This clone occurred once. CDR3 sequence reads: CASSPGQLVPYTF. Written as DNA, the CDR3 is TGTGCCAGCAGCCCGGGACAGCTCGTACCTTACACCTTC. The chain is built from TRBV9 and TRBJ1-2; TRBD1 matches at 7 bases. V shed 4 bases, J shed 11 bases, and the junction held 11 bases outside the gene matches. Germline V CDR1 and CDR2: SGDLS, YYNGEE. This CDR3 contains 13 residues.

The chain carries TRBV12-5 and TRBJ1-5, with unresolved D. Trimming took off 7 bases at V and 4 bases at J, with 11 bases between the two ends. CDR1 and CDR2 (germline): LGHNT, FRNRAP. The CDR3 is 13 residues long. In DNA, the CDR3 is TGTGCTAGTGCCCAGGAGGGAAATCAGCCCCAGCATTTT. Translated: CASAQEGNQPQHF.

The J gene is TRBJ2-3, the V gene TRBV19; D is ambiguous. Trimming left V 8 bases short and J 2 bases short, with 17 bases between. This CDR3 has 15 residues. Germline CDR1 and CDR2: LNHDA and SQIVND (reference sequence). The CDR3 protein is CASGDRGVFTDTQYF. The CDR3 nucleotides are TGTGCCAGTGGAGACCGAGGAGTATTCACAGATACGCAGTATTTT.

J is TRBJ1-5 and V is TRBV19; the match to TRBD1 covers 9 bases. V lost 5 bases, J lost 7 bases, and 12 bases stayed unmatched. The CDR3 extends over 16 amino acids. The germline V gene has CDR1 LNHDA and CDR2 SQIVND (reference sequence). The CDR3 protein is CASSPGTGRGGQPQHF. Written as DNA, the CDR3 is TGTGCCAGTAGTCCCGGGACAGGGAGGGGAGGACAGCCCCAGCATTTT.

This clone has just a few counts. The gene calls are TRBV19 and TRBJ2-1; TRBD1 aligns across 10 bases. Unmatched junction bases numbered 3, after V lost 10 bases and J lost 0 bases. This CDR3 spans 14 amino acids. Germline values: CDR1 LNHDA, CDR2 SQIVND (reference sequence). The CDR3 DNA follows: TGTGCCACCCGGGACAGGGGCTCCTACAATGAGCAGTTCTTC. Its protein product is CATRDRGSYNEQFF.

The rearrangement uses TRBV19 and TRBJ1-3, with TRBD1 identical over 9 bases. There are 15 residues in the CDR3. With 7 bases clipped from V and 2 bases from J, the junction kept 6 bases outside the gene matches. Germline V gene sequence: CDR1 LNHDA, CDR2 SQIVND (reference sequence). CDR3 DNA: TGTGCCAGTATGTTGGACAGGGGAACTGGAAACACCATATATTTT. Its translation: CASMLDRGTGNTIYF.

V is TRBV5-1 and J is TRBJ1-1, with TRBD1 as a possible D gene (5 bases). V dropped 4 bases and J dropped 3 bases, with 10 bases sitting between them. The length of the CDR3 is 13 residues. Per germline, CDR1 SGHRS and CDR2 YFSETQ. In DNA, the CDR3 is TGCGCCAGCAGCGCGGACATCTACACTGAAGCTTTCTTT. Protein product: CASSADIYTEAFF.

The chain carries TRBV19 and TRBJ1-2; 10 positions match TRBD1. Looked up from germline, CDR1 is LNHDA and CDR2 is SQIVND (reference sequence). V lost 7 bases to trimming and J lost 3 bases; unmatched junction nucleotides: 2. The CDR3 is 13 amino acids. For the CDR3, the DNA is TGTGCCAGTAACGGACAGGGGGACTATGGCTACACCTTC. Translating it yields CASNGQGDYGYTF.

The V call is TRBV7-9, the J call TRBJ2-5; 13 nucleotides match TRBD2. Germline CDR1 and CDR2: SEHNR and FQNEAQ (reference sequence). The V and J ends lost 4 bases and 3 bases, in that order; junction bases with no gene match: 5. The CDR3 is 16 amino acids. The CDR3 sequence is CASSSRTSGREETQYF. The DNA of the CDR3 is TGTGCCAGCAGCTCCCGAACTAGCGGGAGGGAAGAGACCCAGTACTTC.

The rearrangement joins TRBV4-1 to TRBJ2-5; D perhaps matches TRBD1 (6 bases). Trimming removed 4 bases from V and 1 base from J, with 16 bases in between. CDR1 and CDR2 (germline): MGHRA, YSYEKL. The CDR3 has 16 amino acids. This CDR3 reads CASSLGMVRGQETQYF. The CDR3 bases are TGCGCCAGCAGCCTAGGAATGGTCAGGGGCCAAGAGACCCAGTACTTC.

The chain has TRBV11-2 and TRBJ1-5; 9 bases line up with TRBD1. V shed 5 bases, J shed 1 base, and the junction held 9 bases outside the gene matches. Germline V gene data show CDR1 as SGHAT and CDR2 as FQNNGV. CDR3 length: 17 amino acids. CDR3 amino acids: CASSRTGQGRSNQPQHF. As DNA, the CDR3 is TGTGCCAGCAGCCGAACGGGACAGGGAAGGAGCAATCAGCCCCAGCATTTT.